Listed below are T cell receptor beta chains from one sample, sequenced in a study of blood T cell repertoires in COVID-19. Libraries were prepared by immunoSEQ multiplex PCR; TCRdb keeps only in-frame clonotypes and omits some of them. The repertoire consists of 140,000 to 150,000 clones, with about 83% occurring once and the leading ten covering roughly 8%. Sequenced: peripheral blood. The origin of the receptors is a woman between 50 and 59 years old with active or convalescent COVID-19. Both conserved end residues are part of each CDR3. Clone size is given for some rows only: seen once, a few or many times, or a class if the clone is expanded.

clone size,V gene,J gene,CDR3 protein
.,TRBV29-1,TRBJ2-5,CSVVLFKDRRDQETQYF
.,TRBV7-3,TRBJ2-3,CASSSTGTSGTTSTDTQYF
.,TRBV5-6,TRBJ1-6,CASSFRDSPLHF
.,TRBV7-2,TRBJ2-5,CASSTSGSAETQYF
.,TRBV19,TRBJ1-2,CASSPGVVGYGYTF
once,TRBV7-8,TRBJ2-5,CASSFPLAGAPQETQYF
.,TRBV28,TRBJ1-1,CASSSTAGGRTEAFF
.,TRBV12-3/TRBV12-4,TRBJ1-5,CASSPMSGEPQHF
.,TRBV19,TRBJ1-4,CASSFGQTNEKLFF
.,TRBV12-5,TRBJ2-5,CASGSDTWGTQYF
.,TRBV14,TRBJ2-7,CASSQSRPGEQYF
.,TRBV19,TRBJ2-1,CASSTQRRGSNEQFF
.,TRBV10-3,TRBJ2-4,CAISDSARDSQYF
.,TRBV27,TRBJ1-1,CASTVYATPRGVTEAFF
.,TRBV29-1,TRBJ2-7,CSAESGGSEQYF
once,TRBV28,TRBJ2-7,CASSLGVGEQYF
few,TRBV9,TRBJ2-6,CASSVTRDRTSGGANVLTF
.,TRBV6-4,TRBJ2-3,CASSDSIRGEGKDTQYF
.,TRBV2,TRBJ2-1,CASNKDSSYNEQFF
.,TRBV9,TRBJ2-7,CASSQAPGAGYEQYF
.,TRBV9,TRBJ2-7,CASSPQREGPYEQYF
.,TRBV11-2,TRBJ2-1,CASSEIRGRGEQFF
.,TRBV2,TRBJ1-3,CASSSQANSGNTIYF
.,TRBV7-2,TRBJ1-3,CASSLTRQSGNTIYF
few,TRBV4-1,TRBJ1-2,CASSLLPGQGTTSYGYTF
few,TRBV2,TRBJ1-1,CASSPTGMITEAFF
.,TRBV6-5,TRBJ1-2,CASSSSGGELGGYTF
.,TRBV7-2,TRBJ2-1,CASSRTSGGPYNEQFF
.,TRBV19,TRBJ1-3,CASSITVPSSGNTIYF
.,TRBV29-1,TRBJ2-7,CSATGQLNSYEQYF
.,TRBV7-2,TRBJ2-3,CASSPGQGPTQYF
.,TRBV29-1,TRBJ2-2,CSATGPNTGELFF
.,TRBV25-1,TRBJ1-2,CASSESGGVRYTF
.,TRBV6-5,TRBJ2-5,CASSLTSGGQETQYF
.,TRBV7-3,TRBJ1-6,CASSSRTGGTDSPLHF
.,TRBV5-4,TRBJ2-5,CASSFFGEGTQYF
.,TRBV18,TRBJ1-6,CASSSQGAPSTLHF
.,TRBV5-4,TRBJ2-2,CASSLPRRDTGELFF
.,TRBV7-6,TRBJ1-2,CASSLNSGPYGYTF
.,TRBV7-9,TRBJ1-1,CASRLKGGTEAFF
.,TRBV10-3,TRBJ1-2,CAIRDSEIGYGYTF
once,TRBV6-5,TRBJ1-1,CASTLAGALNTEAFF
.,TRBV4-3,TRBJ1-2,CASSQDLGPGYGYTF
.,TRBV5-1,TRBJ2-3,CASSSRAGHSTDTQYF
.,TRBV4-3,TRBJ2-1,CASSQDPGWSYEQFF
.,TRBV6-2/TRBV6-3,TRBJ1-5,CASSPRDRARQPQHF
.,TRBV27,TRBJ2-5,CASSPRSGETQYF
.,TRBV5-1,TRBJ2-3,CASREGARRTDTQYF